This TCR beta chain was sequenced during a study of cytomegalovirus exposure and HLA in healthy donors (dated by TCRdb to 2016 to 2017). Turning to the overall study: The 666 repertoires of the first cohort and the 120 validation repertoires were produced on the same platform, according to a later analysis. The study was designed to test whether signatures of past pathogen exposure could be identified by cataloging public T cell receptors. In addition to the first cohort of hundreds of subjects, a separate validation cohort of under 150 different subjects was used. To predict cytomegalovirus infection status, the study combined high-throughput TCR immunosequencing, statistical association of individual TCRs with disease status, and machine learning.

Study-level results and caveats: All 110 or so repertoires were used to score co-occurrence in the validation cohort in a later analysis, because that analysis had no HLA typing for the cohort. Most TCR sequences were observed very rarely across donors, whereas some public TCRs were present in many individuals. According to the authors, the approach could potentially be generalized to other disease states and immunological phenotypes. In a later analysis, TCRs clustered in the first cohort were found to also tend to co-occur in the roughly 110 validation repertoires, with approximately 95% of cluster scores above 0. A total of about 180 TCR beta chains were listed by the study as associated with cytomegalovirus. The classifier was reported to diagnose cytomegalovirus status with high specificity and sensitivity in both the original and validation cohorts. In vitro tests confirmed that three of the cytomegalovirus-associated TCR beta chains recognize cytomegalovirus antigens.

As for this clone: Its antigen remains unidentified. No much larger clone is present one base from it, and per-base qualities are unavailable.

The CDR3 holds 19 amino acids from the cysteine to the phenylalanine. Only the CDR3 DNA stays, 57 bases, in frame from base 1. Compared with germline, V lacks 4 bases and J lacks 1 base; bases without a gene match: 13. Looking up the germline V gene yields CDR1 MNHNS and CDR2 SASEGT. Donors formed part of the validation cohort, which comprised over a hundred subjects and was distinct from the first cohort of several hundred subjects. The method behind the library was the immunoSEQ multiplex PCR assay. Regarding the original processing steps: A statistical classification framework was developed to diagnose cytomegalovirus status using the catalog of TCR beta chain sequences. TCRdb holds this immuneACCESS table with in-frame rearrangements only. Some clones are missing; in checked studies, unresolved V genes explain under half, and the rest has no known cause. V, J and clone size are taken as reported in that table, and D and trimming were inferred from the DNA itself. This sample comprises around 250,000 clones, nearly 90% of them detected only once. The ten largest clones capture under 0.45% of the sample.

Sequences were obtained from PBMCs. The sequence derives from a young woman in good health and CMV-seronegative. The sequence joins TRBV6-1 to TRBJ1-4, and 9 junction bases match TRBD1. The CDR3 in this case is CASSASPTGGALTNEKLFF. In nucleotide form, the sequence is TGTGCCAGCAGTGCCTCACCCACAGGGGGCGCATTAACTAATGAAAAACTGTTTTTT.